The rows below give T cell receptor beta chains drawn from one sample of a study of cytomegalovirus exposure and HLA in healthy donors. Here immunoSEQ multiplex PCR was the method, and the copy in TCRdb shows in-frame clones only, minus some. Of about 140,000 clones listed, roughly 73% are singletons. Sequenced: PBMCs. The receptors were gathered from a female donor in good health and CMV-seronegative. The CDR3 runs from the conserved cysteine through the conserved F or W. Fields, in order: V gene, J gene, D gene, clone size, CDR3 protein, CDR3 DNA. D genes are given only for firm matches. Not all rows give a size; the values are once, few, many and, for expanded clones, a class.

V gene: TRBV9; J gene: TRBJ2-2; D gene: -; clone size: -; CDR3 protein: CASREVTGELFF; CDR3 DNA: TGTGCCAGCAGGGAGGTCACCGGGGAGCTGTTTTTT
V gene: TRBV5-1; J gene: TRBJ2-3; D gene: TRBD2; clone size: -; CDR3 protein: CASSLRGVSTDTQYF; CDR3 DNA: TGCGCCAGCAGCTTGCGGGGGGTGAGCACAGATACGCAGTATTTT
V gene: TRBV27; J gene: TRBJ1-5; D gene: -; clone size: -; CDR3 protein: CASATRGPIQPQHF; CDR3 DNA: TGTGCCAGTGCGACCAGGGGCCCTATCCAGCCCCAGCATTTT
V gene: TRBV19; J gene: TRBJ1-4; D gene: -; clone size: few; CDR3 protein: CASSIGGGSNEKLFF; CDR3 DNA: TGTGCCAGTAGTATTGGGGGAGGTTCTAATGAAAAACTGTTTTTT
V gene: TRBV4-1; J gene: TRBJ2-7; D gene: -; clone size: -; CDR3 protein: CASSQVEGRSYEQYF; CDR3 DNA: TGCGCCAGCAGCCAAGTGGAGGGTCGAAGTTACGAGCAGTACTTC
V gene: TRBV30; J gene: TRBJ2-5; D gene: -; clone size: -; CDR3 protein: CAWSKMDRKETQYF; CDR3 DNA: TGTGCCTGGAGTAAGATGGACAGAAAAGAGACCCAGTACTTC
V gene: TRBV20-1; J gene: TRBJ1-2; D gene: -; clone size: few; CDR3 protein: CSAPQGPGYTF; CDR3 DNA: TGCAGTGCTCCGCAGGGCCCCGGGTACACCTTC
V gene: TRBV19; J gene: TRBJ1-5; D gene: -; clone size: -; CDR3 protein: CASSIDPSWAGSNQPQHF; CDR3 DNA: TGTGCCAGTAGTATAGATCCGAGCTGGGCAGGTAGCAATCAGCCCCAGCATTTT
V gene: TRBV28; J gene: TRBJ2-7; D gene: TRBD2; clone size: once; CDR3 protein: CASSLSSLAGERDEQYF; CDR3 DNA: TGTGCCAGCAGTTTATCGAGCCTAGCGGGAGAAAGAGACGAGCAGTACTTC
V gene: TRBV7-9; J gene: TRBJ2-1; D gene: -; clone size: few; CDR3 protein: CASSLIGAEQFF; CDR3 DNA: TGTGCCAGCAGCTTGATAGGGGCCGAGCAGTTCTTC
V gene: TRBV6-5; J gene: TRBJ1-1; D gene: -; clone size: -; CDR3 protein: CASSSPALGTEAFF; CDR3 DNA: TGTGCCAGCAGTTCCCCTGCCCTAGGCACTGAAGCTTTCTTT
V gene: TRBV27; J gene: TRBJ2-1; D gene: -; clone size: -; CDR3 protein: CASSLGRRLLFF; CDR3 DNA: TGTGCCAGCAGTTTGGGCAGAAGGTTGTTGTTCTTC
V gene: TRBV7-7; J gene: TRBJ1-4; D gene: -; clone size: -; CDR3 protein: CASSPVIGEKLFF; CDR3 DNA: TGTGCCAGCAGCCCGGTCATTGGTGAAAAACTGTTTTTT
V gene: TRBV30; J gene: TRBJ1-1; D gene: -; clone size: -; CDR3 protein: CAWSLSWTAEAFF; CDR3 DNA: TGTGCCTGGAGCCTGAGCTGGACAGCTGAAGCTTTCTTT
V gene: TRBV9; J gene: TRBJ2-7; D gene: TRBD2; clone size: -; CDR3 protein: CASSAGLAGDYEQYF; CDR3 DNA: TGTGCCAGCAGCGCCGGACTAGCGGGAGACTACGAGCAGTACTTC
V gene: TRBV6-5; J gene: TRBJ2-7; D gene: -; clone size: -; CDR3 protein: CASSLSGHGTYEQYF; CDR3 DNA: TGTGCCAGCAGTTTATCGGGACACGGGACCTACGAGCAGTACTTC
V gene: TRBV23-1; J gene: TRBJ1-5; D gene: TRBD1; clone size: -; CDR3 protein: CASSQSRGRISQPQHF; CDR3 DNA: TGCGCCAGCAGTCAATCCAGGGGGCGCATCTCTCAGCCCCAGCATTTT
V gene: TRBV9; J gene: TRBJ2-1; D gene: TRBD1; clone size: -; CDR3 protein: CASSPTVGTGGYNEQFF; CDR3 DNA: TGTGCCAGCAGCCCCACAGTCGGGACAGGGGGTTACAATGAGCAGTTCTTC
V gene: TRBV9; J gene: TRBJ2-3; D gene: -; clone size: -; CDR3 protein: CASSVGVSTDTQYF; CDR3 DNA: TGTGCCAGCAGCGTGGGAGTTAGCACAGATACGCAGTATTTT
V gene: TRBV19; J gene: TRBJ1-1; D gene: TRBD1; clone size: once; CDR3 protein: CASRDRVNTEAFF; CDR3 DNA: TGTGCCAGTAGGGACAGGGTGAACACTGAAGCTTTCTTT
V gene: TRBV6-5; J gene: TRBJ1-1; D gene: -; clone size: few; CDR3 protein: CASSYGGRAFF; CDR3 DNA: TGTGCCAGCAGTTACGGGGGGAGAGCTTTCTTT
V gene: TRBV18; J gene: TRBJ1-2; D gene: -; clone size: few; CDR3 protein: CASSHGDEAYGYTF; CDR3 DNA: TGTGCCAGCTCGCACGGAGATGAGGCCTATGGCTACACCTTC
V gene: TRBV13; J gene: TRBJ2-1; D gene: TRBD2; clone size: -; CDR3 protein: CASSSEGLAGAYNEQFF; CDR3 DNA: TGTGCCAGCAGCTCAGAGGGACTAGCGGGGGCGTACAATGAGCAGTTCTTC
V gene: TRBV29-1; J gene: TRBJ2-7; D gene: TRBD2; clone size: -; CDR3 protein: CSVRGGGSGEQYF; CDR3 DNA: TGCAGCGTAAGAGGCGGCGGGAGTGGGGAGCAGTACTTC
V gene: TRBV13; J gene: TRBJ1-2; D gene: TRBD1; clone size: -; CDR3 protein: CASSDRDRFGYTF; CDR3 DNA: TGTGCCAGCAGCGACCGGGACAGGTTTGGCTACACCTTC
V gene: TRBV5-1; J gene: TRBJ1-1; D gene: -; clone size: few; CDR3 protein: CASSPSGDTEAFF; CDR3 DNA: TGCGCCAGCAGCCCTTCCGGGGATACTGAAGCTTTCTTT
V gene: TRBV5-1; J gene: TRBJ1-2; D gene: TRBD1; clone size: -; CDR3 protein: CASSLVTVRGRRDYGYTF; CDR3 DNA: TGCGCCAGCAGCTTGGTGACGGTCAGGGGGCGTCGGGACTATGGCTACACCTTC
V gene: TRBV5-1; J gene: TRBJ2-1; D gene: -; clone size: few; CDR3 protein: CASSTDSGVDEQFF; CDR3 DNA: TGCGCCAGCAGCACCGACTCTGGCGTCGATGAGCAGTTCTTC
V gene: TRBV18; J gene: TRBJ2-1; D gene: -; clone size: -; CDR3 protein: CASSPAALGDNEQFF; CDR3 DNA: TGTGCCAGCTCACCGGCGGCGTTAGGGGACAATGAGCAGTTCTTC
V gene: TRBV16; J gene: TRBJ1-1; D gene: -; clone size: -; CDR3 protein: CASRRTGPTEAFF; CDR3 DNA: TGTGCCAGCAGGCGTACAGGGCCCACTGAAGCTTTCTTT
V gene: TRBV9; J gene: TRBJ1-1; D gene: -; clone size: few; CDR3 protein: CASSVVGRGTEAFF; CDR3 DNA: TGTGCCAGCAGCGTGGTGGGGCGTGGAACTGAAGCTTTCTTT
V gene: TRBV25-1; J gene: TRBJ2-7; D gene: -; clone size: few; CDR3 protein: CASSESVGGEQYF; CDR3 DNA: TGTGCCAGCAGTGAATCGGTAGGAGGTGAGCAGTACTTC
V gene: TRBV6-1; J gene: TRBJ2-7; D gene: -; clone size: -; CDR3 protein: CASSLEAVSHEQYF; CDR3 DNA: TGTGCCAGCAGTCTCGAAGCGGTGTCCCACGAGCAGTACTTC
V gene: TRBV7-2; J gene: TRBJ2-7; D gene: TRBD1; clone size: -; CDR3 protein: CASSLFWDRAYEQYF; CDR3 DNA: TGTGCCAGCAGCTTATTTTGGGACAGGGCCTACGAGCAGTACTTC
V gene: TRBV30; J gene: TRBJ2-7; D gene: TRBD1; clone size: -; CDR3 protein: CAWSVGTGSGEQYF; CDR3 DNA: TGTGCCTGGAGTGTAGGGACAGGGTCAGGCGAGCAGTACTTC
V gene: TRBV2; J gene: TRBJ2-7; D gene: TRBD1; clone size: -; CDR3 protein: CASSDSDRAEQYF; CDR3 DNA: TGTGCCAGCAGTGATTCGGACAGGGCCGAGCAGTACTTC
V gene: TRBV9; J gene: TRBJ2-2; D gene: -; clone size: -; CDR3 protein: CASSVVLQGPNTGELFF; CDR3 DNA: TGTGCCAGCAGCGTAGTTTTACAGGGCCCGAACACCGGGGAGCTGTTTTTT
V gene: TRBV18; J gene: TRBJ1-1; D gene: -; clone size: -; CDR3 protein: CASSPWEDTEAFF; CDR3 DNA: TGTGCCAGCTCACCATGGGAGGACACTGAAGCTTTCTTT
V gene: TRBV30; J gene: TRBJ2-7; D gene: TRBD2; clone size: -; CDR3 protein: CAGWGGREQYF; CDR3 DNA: TGTGCCGGATGGGGGGGTCGCGAGCAGTACTTC
V gene: TRBV6-1; J gene: TRBJ2-7; D gene: TRBD1; clone size: -; CDR3 protein: CASSEAGTGADEQYF; CDR3 DNA: TGTGCCAGCAGTGAAGCGGGGACAGGGGCCGACGAGCAGTACTTC
V gene: TRBV7-9; J gene: TRBJ2-7; D gene: -; clone size: once; CDR3 protein: CASSLASSYEQYF; CDR3 DNA: TGTGCCAGCAGCTTAGCTTCGTCCTACGAGCAGTACTTC
V gene: TRBV6-5; J gene: TRBJ1-4; D gene: -; clone size: -; CDR3 protein: CASSYLGSAEKLFF; CDR3 DNA: TGTGCCAGCAGTTACTTAGGCAGCGCCGAAAAACTGTTTTTT
V gene: TRBV29-1; J gene: TRBJ2-7; D gene: -; clone size: -; CDR3 protein: CSVETVDEQYF; CDR3 DNA: TGCAGCGTTGAAACAGTAGACGAGCAGTACTTC
V gene: TRBV6-5; J gene: TRBJ1-2; D gene: -; clone size: once; CDR3 protein: CASREGSNYGYTF; CDR3 DNA: TGTGCCAGCCGTGAGGGATCGAACTATGGCTACACCTTC
V gene: TRBV5-5; J gene: TRBJ1-1; D gene: -; clone size: -; CDR3 protein: CASSFGGAGTEAFF; CDR3 DNA: TGTGCCAGCAGCTTTGGGGGGGCAGGGACTGAAGCTTTCTTT
V gene: TRBV7-9; J gene: TRBJ1-2; D gene: -; clone size: -; CDR3 protein: CASSLDGIYGYTF; CDR3 DNA: TGTGCCAGCAGCTTAGACGGGATCTATGGCTACACCTTC
V gene: TRBV27; J gene: TRBJ2-7; D gene: TRBD2; clone size: -; CDR3 protein: CASSLVGGPYEQYF; CDR3 DNA: TGTGCCAGTAGTTTAGTGGGAGGGCCCTACGAGCAGTACTTC
V gene: TRBV6-5; J gene: TRBJ2-7; D gene: -; clone size: -; CDR3 protein: CASSLRQPGGTYEQYF; CDR3 DNA: TGTGCCAGCAGTTTACGACAGCCGGGCGGCACCTACGAGCAGTACTTC
V gene: TRBV7-9; J gene: TRBJ1-1; D gene: TRBD1; clone size: few; CDR3 protein: CASRSDREAFF; CDR3 DNA: TGTGCCAGCAGATCGGACAGGGAAGCTTTCTTT
V gene: TRBV6-1; J gene: TRBJ2-1; D gene: TRBD2; clone size: -; CDR3 protein: CASSARETYNEQFF; CDR3 DNA: TGTGCCAGCAGTGCGCGGGAGACCTACAATGAGCAGTTCTTC
V gene: TRBV5-1; J gene: TRBJ1-4; D gene: TRBD1; clone size: -; CDR3 protein: CASSLNPGQGAGFEKLFF; CDR3 DNA: TGCGCCAGCAGCTTGAACCCGGGACAGGGGGCCGGGTTTGAAAAACTGTTTTTT
V gene: TRBV25-1; J gene: TRBJ1-3; D gene: TRBD1; clone size: -; CDR3 protein: CASFGTGGSGNTIYF; CDR3 DNA: TGTGCCAGTTTCGGGACAGGGGGGTCTGGAAACACCATATATTTT
V gene: TRBV28; J gene: TRBJ1-4; D gene: -; clone size: -; CDR3 protein: CASGVSDEKLFF; CDR3 DNA: TGTGCCTCCGGGGTTTCGGATGAAAAACTGTTTTTT
V gene: TRBV10-1; J gene: TRBJ2-7; D gene: -; clone size: -; CDR3 protein: CASSPGQGPYEQYF; CDR3 DNA: TGCGCCAGCAGCCCAGGACAAGGCCCCTACGAGCAGTACTTC
V gene: TRBV6-1; J gene: TRBJ2-7; D gene: TRBD2; clone size: -; CDR3 protein: CASSALAGYEQYF; CDR3 DNA: TGTGCCAGCAGTGCGTTAGCGGGATACGAGCAGTACTTC
V gene: TRBV4-1; J gene: TRBJ2-7; D gene: TRBD2; clone size: -; CDR3 protein: CASSPIMSGESSYEQYF; CDR3 DNA: TGCGCCAGCAGCCCAATTATGAGCGGGGAGAGCTCCTACGAGCAGTACTTC
V gene: TRBV7-3; J gene: TRBJ2-3; D gene: TRBD2; clone size: -; CDR3 protein: CASSLFPRGVTDTQYF; CDR3 DNA: TGTGCCAGCAGCTTATTTCCTCGGGGGGTCACAGATACGCAGTATTTT
V gene: TRBV5-6; J gene: TRBJ2-1; D gene: -; clone size: -; CDR3 protein: CASSSRGVGYNEQFF; CDR3 DNA: TGTGCCAGCAGCAGCCGGGGTGTCGGTTACAATGAGCAGTTCTTC
V gene: TRBV7-9; J gene: TRBJ1-5; D gene: TRBD1; clone size: few; CDR3 protein: CASSRDRGDGNQPQHF; CDR3 DNA: TGTGCCAGTAGTAGGGACAGGGGGGATGGCAATCAGCCCCAGCATTTT